Shown below are 15 T cell receptor beta chains from a single sample sequenced in a study of cytomegalovirus exposure and HLA in healthy donors (dated by TCRdb to about 2017). Library prep was done by the immunoSEQ multiplex PCR assay. The multiplex PCR relied on a mix of 60 forward primers for TCR Vbeta segments and 13 reverse primers for TCR Jbeta segments. TCRdb took over this immuneACCESS table, retaining in-frame rearrangements with V and J assigned. Such tables are incomplete; in checked studies, under half of the missing clones stem from an unresolved V gene, and the remainder is unexplained. The sample table shows about 140,000 clones, and around 70% are seen once. Approximately 1.6% of the sample comes from the top ten. Sequenced input: PBMCs. These receptors all come from a woman in her thirties in good health and CMV-seronegative.

The J gene is TRBJ2-7, the V gene TRBV6-5, with unresolved D. Germline CDR1 and CDR2: MNHEY and SVGAGI. Between the trimmed V and J ends, which lost 2 bases and 2 bases, there was a span of 7 bases. The CDR3 length is 13 residues. The CDR3 DNA reads as TGTGCCAGCAGTTACCACATGGCCTACGAGCAGTACTTC. It is translated as CASSYHMAYEQYF.

In DNA, the CDR3 is TGTGCCAGCAGCCGCGTAAGAGCGGGATCTTACACAGATACGCAGTATTTT. Its protein is CASSRVRAGSYTDTQYF. The chain employs TRBV7-2 and TRBJ2-3; 7 nucleotides agree with TRBD2. V was pared by 5 bases and J by 2 bases, with 13 bases of the junction left unmatched. Per germline, CDR1 SGHTA and CDR2 FQGNSA. This CDR3 is built from 17 residues.

The gene calls are TRBV30 and TRBJ1-4; unclear D gene. V lost 2 bases and J lost 5, with 15 bases in between. This CDR3 is 15 amino acids long. Germline V gene data show CDR1 as GTSNPN and CDR2 as SVGIG (reference sequence). CDR3 DNA sequence: TGTGCCTGGAGTTATCGTTTGGGCAGAAATGAAAAACTGTTTTTT. It codes for CAWSYRLGRNEKLFF.

Here the CDR3 reads CASSRPPCSQFF. The CDR3 DNA is TGTGCCAGCAGCCGTCCTCCCTGTAGTCAGTTCTTC. The J gene is TRBJ2-1, the V gene TRBV7-2; D uncertain. The ends were cut back, 5 bases at V and 13 bases at J, with 15 bases in the middle. The CDR3 spans 12 residues. CDR1 and CDR2 from the germline V gene are SGHTA and FQGNSA.

This chain links TRBV19 with TRBJ1-2; 8 bases are shared with TRBD1. Germline CDR1 and CDR2: LNHDA and SQIVND (reference sequence). The CDR3 spans 13 residues. V was pared by 5 bases and J by 4 bases, with 3 bases of the junction left unmatched. The CDR3 nucleotides are TGTGCCAGTAGTTCGGACAGGGCCTATGGCTACACCTTC. Amino acid sequence: CASSSDRAYGYTF. The variable domain in full, with the rest retrieved from reference TRBV19 and TRBJ1-2, is DGGITQSPKYLFRKEGQNVTLSCEQNLNHDAMYWYRQDPGQGLRLIYYSQIVNDFQKGDIAEGYSVSREKKESFPLTVTSAQKNPTAFYLCASSSDRAYGYTFGSGTRLTVV.

This chain uses TRBV5-5 with TRBJ1-1; a weak D match, TRBD1 (6 bases). This CDR3 is 14 amino acids long. Trimming stripped 3 bases from V and 6 bases from J, with 15 bases between. The germline gives CDR1 SGHKS, CDR2 YYEKEE (reference sequence). CDR3 nucleotides: TGTGCCAGCAGCTCCCACGGGGGGCCCCCTGAAGCTTTCTTT. Protein product: CASSSHGGPPEAFF.

V is TRBV5-4 and J is TRBJ2-5; 7 bases line up with TRBD1. Per the germline V gene, CDR1 is SGHNT and CDR2 is YYREEE (reference sequence). V shed 4 bases, J shed 2 bases, and the junction held 2 bases outside the gene matches. This CDR3 spans 13 amino acids. This CDR3 reads CASSIQGQETQYF. In nucleotides, the CDR3 is TGTGCCAGCAGCATACAGGGGCAAGAGACCCAGTACTTC.

In this sample, this clone turned up once. This sequence joins TRBV6-4 and TRBJ2-7; possible D gene TRBD1, 5 bases. With 0 bases removed from V and 3 bases from J, the gap between germline ends came to 15 bases. The CDR3 sequence is 16 residues long. Germline CDR1 reads MRHNA; CDR2 reads SNTAGT. CDR3 region: CASSDSPETVLYEQYV. The CDR3 DNA follows: TGTGCCAGCAGTGACTCTCCAGAGACAGTCCTCTACGAGCAGTACGTC.

This clone turned up a few times. The V and J genes are TRBV14 and TRBJ2-1, with a possible D match to TRBD2 (6 bases). In germline, CDR1 is SGHDN, CDR2 FVKESK. Trimming took 5 bases from V and 9 from J, leaving 8 bases between them. The CDR3 consists of 11 residues. The CDR3 sequence: CASSYGGEQFF. The DNA of the CDR3 is TGTGCCAGCAGCTACGGGGGTGAGCAGTTCTTC.

The chain carries TRBV28 and TRBJ2-7; 10 bases line up with TRBD2. Germline CDR1 reads MDHEN; CDR2 reads SYDVKM. CDR3 size: 17 residues. V lost 1 base to trimming and J lost 0 bases; unmatched junction nucleotides: 6. In nucleotides, the CDR3 is TGTGCCAGCAGTTTATATTCGGGACTAGCGACCTCCTACGAGCAGTACTTC. The encoded protein is CASSLYSGLATSYEQYF.

The rearrangement uses TRBV6-5 and TRBJ1-3; the D is unclear. The germline V and J ends were trimmed by 3 bases and 3 bases, with 12 bases remaining between them. The CDR3 is 15 residues long. Germline V gene lookup returns CDR1 MNHEY and CDR2 SVGAGI. The CDR3 region is CASSYDPGGGNTIYF. CDR3 DNA: TGTGCCAGCAGTTATGACCCTGGAGGTGGAAACACCATATATTTT.

Concerning this clone itself: In the same sample, other DNA sequences code for this CDR3. J is TRBJ1-6 and V is TRBV28; no definite D call. This CDR3 is built from 16 residues. V was cut by 0 bases and J by 5 bases, with 11 bases left in between. CDR1 is MDHEN and CDR2 is SYDVKM in the germline V gene. CDR3 region: CASSLWRGVNNSPLHF. CDR3 DNA sequence: TGTGCCAGCAGTTTATGGCGGGGAGTGAATAATTCACCCCTCCACTTT.

The V gene is TRBV5-4, the J gene TRBJ1-1; 9 positions match TRBD1. Germline CDR1 SGHNT, CDR2 YYREEE (reference sequence). The CDR3 extends over 12 amino acids. J gave up 12 bases and V 3 bases, and 6 bases lay outside the gene matches. The CDR3 DNA follows: TGTGCCAGCAGCTCAACAGGGGGCGCAACTTTCTTT. Translating it yields CASSSTGGATFF.

Remarks on this clone: Other DNA sequences in the sample encode the same CDR3. The chain has TRBV30 and TRBJ2-3, with D unclear. The ends were cut back, 0 bases at V and 3 bases at J, with 4 bases in the middle. This CDR3 contains 12 residues. Germline CDR1 is GTSNPN and CDR2 is SVGIG (reference sequence). The CDR3 reads CAWSVLTDTQYF. The CDR3 DNA is TGTGCCTGGAGTGTATTAACAGATACGCAGTATTTT.

As to this clone: At one end, the junction sequence differs from germline, possibly due to a read error. The sample contains more than one DNA sequence encoding this CDR3. The CDR3 protein is CASSDSSGSYNEQFF. CDR3 sequence (DNA): TGTGCCAGCAGCGACTCTAGCGGCTCCTACAATGAGCAGTTCTTC. J is TRBJ2-1 and V is TRBV6-4; 7 bases are a match to TRBD2. Germline values: CDR1 MRHNA, CDR2 SNTAGT. This CDR3 has 15 amino acids.